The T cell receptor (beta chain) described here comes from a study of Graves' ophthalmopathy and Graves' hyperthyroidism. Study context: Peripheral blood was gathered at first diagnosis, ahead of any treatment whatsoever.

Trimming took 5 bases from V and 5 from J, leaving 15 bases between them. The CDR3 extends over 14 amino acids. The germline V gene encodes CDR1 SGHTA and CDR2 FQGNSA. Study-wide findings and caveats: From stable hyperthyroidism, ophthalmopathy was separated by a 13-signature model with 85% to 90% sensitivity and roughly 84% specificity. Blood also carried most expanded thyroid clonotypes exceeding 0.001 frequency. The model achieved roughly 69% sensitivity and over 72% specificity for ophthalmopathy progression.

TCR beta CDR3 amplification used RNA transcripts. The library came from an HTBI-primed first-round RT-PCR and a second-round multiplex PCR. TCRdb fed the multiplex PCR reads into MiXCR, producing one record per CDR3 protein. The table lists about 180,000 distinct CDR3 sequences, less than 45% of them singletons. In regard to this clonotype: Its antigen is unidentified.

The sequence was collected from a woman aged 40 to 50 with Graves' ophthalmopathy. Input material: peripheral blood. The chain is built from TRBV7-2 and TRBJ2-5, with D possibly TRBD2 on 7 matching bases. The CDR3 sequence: CASSRRGRGETQYF. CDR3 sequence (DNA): TGTGCCAGCAGCCGACGGGGGCGGGGGGAGACCCAGTACTTC.